In its sample, the clone carrying this TCR beta chain was seen a few times. This specimen belongs to a study of identical twins. Germline values: CDR1 SGHRS, CDR2 YFSETQ. This CDR3 has 14 residues. V lost 0 bases and J 2 bases, leaving 7 bases between the germline ends. MiXCR, run by TCRdb on the 5' RACE reads, gives a single entry per CDR3 protein. The sample holds hundreds of thousands of distinct CDR3 sequences, 5.5% to 7.5% seen once. The V gene is TRBV5-1, the J gene TRBJ2-3, with unresolved D. The sequence was obtained from a man younger than 35 in good health. Specimen: naive T cells sorted from blood. The CDR3 DNA is TGCGCCAGCAGCTTGGTCCCAGCCACAGATACGCAGTATTTT. Its protein is CASSLVPATDTQYF. The variable domain in full, completed from reference TRBV5-1 and TRBJ2-3, reads KAGVTQTPRYLIKTRGQQVTLSCSPISGHRSVSWYQQTPGQGLQFLFEYFSETQRNKGNFPGRFSGRQFSNSRSEMNVSTLELGDSALYLCASSLVPATDTQYFGPGTRLTVL.